The 14 T cell receptor beta chains listed next were all sequenced from one sample in a study of beta chain features in type 1 diabetes. Study-level results: People with Type 1 diabetes carried modestly yet significantly shorter TCRB CDR3s in all four CD4+ subsets.

Their recognized antigens are unknown. Expressed TCRB transcripts were sequenced, since all the RNA that had been isolated was reverse transcribed. TCRdb's copy holds only in-frame clones and misses some; the assay was immunoSEQ multiplex PCR. The data hold around 150,000 clones, with about 9% observed a single time. Sequencing was done on a sample of central memory CD4+ T cells from blood. The source of these receptors is a woman aged 25 to 45 with type 1 diabetes.

This clone was picked up a small number of times. The CDR3 coding sequence is TGTGCCAGCAGCTTTACGACAGGGAACTATGGCTACACCTTC. It specifies CASSFTTGNYGYTF. This rearrangement joins TRBV13 to TRBJ1-2; 7 bases map to TRBD1. V was clipped by 3 bases and J by 2 bases; unmatched bases: 3. Germline CDR1 and CDR2: PRHDT and FYEKMQ (reference sequence). CDR3 length: 14 residues.

J is TRBJ2-1 and V is TRBV5-6, with a weak D call TRBD2 (6 bases). The CDR3 loop spans 15 amino acids. The V gene lost 3 bases and the J gene lost 1 base, with 11 bases spanning the gap. Germline CDR1 and CDR2: SGHDT and YYEEEE. DNA for the CDR3: TGTGCCAGCAGCTCTAGCGTCAAATCCTACAATGAGCAGTTCTTC. Residues: CASSSSVKSYNEQFF.

This clone was seen a handful of times. The rearrangement uses TRBV18 and TRBJ2-3; 9 bases fit TRBD1. This CDR3 region has 14 residues. Germline V gene data show CDR1 as KGHSH and CDR2 as LQKENI. J was trimmed by 4 bases and V by 4 bases; bases with no gene match: 3. The CDR3 region is CASSLDRGADTQYF. In nucleotides, the CDR3 is TGTGCCAGCTCACTGGACAGGGGTGCAGATACGCAGTATTTT.

The rearrangement joins TRBV5-1 to TRBJ2-1; 10 bases match TRBD2. CDR1 SGHRS and CDR2 YFSETQ come from the germline V gene. V lost 4 bases, J lost 5 bases, and 3 bases stayed unmatched. The CDR3 consists of 14 residues. This chain's CDR3 is CASSPGTSDNEQFF. The CDR3, as DNA: TGCGCCAGCAGCCCCGGGACTAGCGACAATGAGCAGTTCTTC.

This clone was seen more than once but under ten times. V usage is TRBV9 and J usage is TRBJ2-2; 9 bases fit TRBD1. Per germline, CDR1 SGDLS and CDR2 YYNGEE. This CDR3 has 15 amino acids. V was pared by 0 bases and J by 7 bases, with 4 bases of the junction left unmatched. For the CDR3, the DNA is TGTGCCAGCAGCGTAGAAGGGACAGGGAACGGGGAGCTGTTTTTT. It translates to CASSVEGTGNGELFF.

This clone was seen only a few times. V usage is TRBV11-2 and J usage is TRBJ2-3, with D possibly TRBD1 on 5 matching bases. Germline V gene sequence: CDR1 SGHAT, CDR2 FQNNGV. The ends were cut back, 6 bases at V and 4 bases at J, with 11 bases in the middle. The CDR3 has 13 residues. The CDR3 region has the DNA TGTGCCAGCAGTCAGCCAGGGTCAGATACGCAGTATTTT. It translates to CASSQPGSDTQYF.

This clone was detected a few times. The chain recombines TRBV7-3 with TRBJ2-5; D perhaps matches TRBD2 (5 bases). Trimming took off 1 base at V and 5 bases at J, with 17 bases between the two ends. Germline assignment: CDR1 SGHTA and CDR2 FQGTGA. The CDR3 length is 16 residues. The DNA for the CDR3 is TGTGCCAGCAGCTTAAGAGGCGTTGGGGAGCCGGAGACCCAGTACTTC. It codes for CASSLRGVGEPETQYF.

This clone was found a few times. The chain is built from TRBV10-3 and TRBJ2-5; possibly TRBD1 for D (6 bases). Trimming removed 0 bases from V and 5 bases from J, with 7 bases in between. This CDR3 has 13 amino acids. CDR1 and CDR2 from the germline V gene are ENHRY and SYGVKD. DNA of the CDR3: TGTGCCATCAGTGAGTCCAGGGGTGAGACCCAGTACTTC. It translates to CAISESRGETQYF.

The V gene is TRBV6-6, the J gene TRBJ1-5, with 8 bases that match TRBD1. The germline gives CDR1 MNHNY, CDR2 SVGAGI (reference sequence). J lost 0 bases, V lost 6 bases, and 1 base had no gene match. CDR3 size: 14 residues. In DNA form, the CDR3 reads TGTGCCAGCAGCGGACAGGGTAGCAATCAGCCCCAGCATTTT. It specifies CASSGQGSNQPQHF.

This clone showed up just a few times. The V call is TRBV18, the J call TRBJ2-3; TRBD2 aligns across 13 bases. The CDR3 runs to 17 residues. Trimming cost V 2 bases and J 4 bases; bases outside gene matches: 6. CDR1 and CDR2 from the germline V gene are KGHSH and LQKENI. DNA for the CDR3: TGTGCCAGCTCACCAATACAAGGACTAGCGGGAGCAGATACGCAGTATTTT. Amino acid sequence: CASSPIQGLAGADTQYF.

This sequence joins TRBV7-9 and TRBJ2-4; the D gene is possibly TRBD2 (7 bases). Per germline, CDR1 SEHNR and CDR2 FQNEAQ (reference sequence). V lost 5 bases to trimming and J lost 6 bases, with 14 bases between them. CDR3 length equals 14 residues. CDR3: CASSPGGQGNIQYF. The CDR3, as DNA: TGTGCCAGCAGCCCCGGGGGGCAGGGAAACATTCAGTACTTC. Filled out from reference TRBV7-9 and TRBJ2-4, the complete variable domain reads DTGVSQNPRHKITKRGQNVTFRCDPISEHNRLYWYRQTLGQGPEFLTYFQNEAQLEKSRLLSDRFSAERPKGSFSTLEIQRTEQGDSAMYLCASSPGGQGNIQYFGAGTRLSVL.

The V and J genes are TRBV18 and TRBJ2-2; 8 bases fit TRBD1. The V and J ends lost 1 base and 4 bases, in that order; junction bases with no gene match: 2. The V gene's germline CDR1 is KGHSH and CDR2 LQKENI. CDR3 length: 15 amino acids. DNA for the CDR3: TGTGCCAGCTCACCACGGACAGGGCGCACCGGGGAGCTGTTTTTT. As protein: CASSPRTGRTGELFF.

Details on this clone: One junction end disagrees with the germline gene, perhaps due to a read error. The chain employs TRBV2 and TRBJ2-7; D unresolved. The CDR3 runs 12 residues. Germline CDR1 SNHLY, CDR2 FYNNEI. DNA for the CDR3: TGTGCCAGCAGTGAAGGAGGCTTTCGTTGCTCGTTT. Protein sequence: CASSEGGFRCSF.

This clone was counted a single time. This chain links TRBV13 with TRBJ2-2; D is perhaps TRBD2 (6 bases). V was clipped by 3 bases and J by 7 bases, with 12 bases between them. The CDR3 contains 14 residues. The germline CDR1 and CDR2 sequences are PRHDT and FYEKMQ (reference sequence). The CDR3 spells CASSFGGNNGELFF. Here the CDR3 DNA reads TGTGCCAGCAGCTTTGGGGGGAATAACGGGGAGCTGTTTTTT.